The 12 T cell receptor beta chains reported below all come from one sample, sequenced in a study of blood T cell repertoires in COVID-19. The protocol was immunoSEQ multiplex PCR, while the TCRdb copy is restricted to in-frame clones and leaves out a portion. The sample lists roughly 16,000 clones; 85% to 90% were seen once. The sequencing input was peripheral blood. These receptor sequences come from a woman of 80 years or more with COVID-19, enrolled during active disease.

The chain carries TRBV9 and TRBJ2-5, with TRBD1 matching over 7 bases. This CDR3 contains 16 residues. Germline values: CDR1 SGDLS, CDR2 YYNGEE. V shed 0 bases, J shed 2 bases, and the junction held 7 bases outside the gene matches. CDR3: CASSVATGAAQETQYF. The CDR3 DNA reads as TGTGCCAGCAGCGTAGCTACAGGGGCTGCTCAAGAGACCCAGTACTTC.

The genes are TRBV6-1 and TRBJ2-1, with 11 bases fitting TRBD2. Per germline, CDR1 MNHNS and CDR2 SASEGT. The CDR3 sequence is 17 residues long. V lost 4 bases to trimming and J lost 7 bases; unmatched junction nucleotides: 12. The CDR3 DNA follows: TGTGCCAGCAGTGCAGGGGCAACTAGCGGGAGCCGGAATGAGCAGTTCTTC. This sequence encodes CASSAGATSGSRNEQFF.

This clone was seen more than once but under ten times. The rearrangement joins TRBV6-6 to TRBJ2-7; 7 bases are shared with TRBD1. The CDR3 loop spans 14 amino acids. V dropped 4 bases and J dropped 1; count of bases not matched to a gene: 4. The germline gives CDR1 MNHNY, CDR2 SVGAGI (reference sequence). The CDR3: CASSFTTGSYEQYF. The CDR3 region has the DNA TGTGCCAGCAGTTTCACGACAGGGTCCTACGAGCAGTACTTC.

DNA of the CDR3: TGTGCCAGCCAGAGGACTAGCGCCCTTAGCGAGCAGTTCTTC. Translated, it gives CASQRTSALSEQFF. The chain carries TRBV2 and TRBJ2-1; 9 nucleotides line up with TRBD2. The CDR3 contains 14 residues. The germline CDR1 and CDR2 sequences are SNHLY and FYNNEI. With 8 bases clipped from V and 10 bases from J, the junction kept 12 bases outside the gene matches.

The chain couples TRBV5-4 to TRBJ2-5, with 8 bases lining up with TRBD2. The CDR3 loop spans 12 amino acids. Per germline, CDR1 SGHNT and CDR2 YYREEE (reference sequence). Losses at the gene ends were 7 bases for V and 7 bases for J; bases not matched to a gene: 6. CDR3 loop: CASAGGKATQYF. The CDR3 DNA reads TGTGCCAGCGCGGGGGGAAAGGCGACCCAGTACTTC. The variable domain in full, completed from reference TRBV5-4 and TRBJ2-5, reads ETGVTQSPTHLIKTRGQQVTLRCSSQSGHNTVSWYQQALGQGPQFIFQYYREEENGRGNFPPRFSGLQFPNYSSELNVNALELDDSALYLCASAGGKATQYFGPGTRLLVL.

V and J are TRBV3-1 (or the pseudogene TRBV3-2) and TRBJ2-3, with 7 bases identical to TRBD2. The germline gives CDR1 LGHDT, CDR2 YNNKEL (reference sequence). This CDR3 comprises 17 residues. The V and J ends lost 3 bases and 0 bases, in that order; junction bases with no gene match: 9. CDR3 in amino acids: CASSQTPGTNSTDTQYF. The CDR3 DNA is TGTGCCAGCAGCCAGACCCCCGGGACTAACAGCACAGATACGCAGTATTTT.

The CDR3 reads CASSLGLTGLSGNTIYF. In DNA form, the CDR3 reads TGTGCCAGTAGTCTTGGATTAACAGGTCTCTCTGGAAACACCATATATTTT. The V gene is TRBV19, the J gene TRBJ1-3, with D possibly matching TRBD1 (5 bases). The CDR3 is 17 amino acids. Germline CDR1 and CDR2: LNHDA and SQIVND (reference sequence). The ends were cut back, 5 bases at V and 0 bases at J, with 17 bases in the middle.

By sample fraction, this clone is large. This chain links TRBV6-5 with TRBJ2-7, with 7 bases aligning to TRBD1. Germline trimming cut 6 bases from V and 4 bases from J; bases unmatched to any gene: 9. The germline V gene has CDR1 MNHEY and CDR2 SVGAGI. This CDR3 comprises 14 residues. The DNA for the CDR3 is TGTGCCAGCAGCTTACTTGGGACAGAATACGAGCAGTACTTC. It codes for CASSLLGTEYEQYF.

This rearrangement joins TRBV29-1 to TRBJ2-2, with 10 bases aligning to TRBD1. Germline CDR1 and CDR2: SQVTM and ANQGSEA. V dropped 7 bases and J dropped 4; count of bases not matched to a gene: 6. The CDR3 runs 14 residues. CDR3 coding DNA: TGCAGCGCCTGGGGGACAGGGGCCACCGGGGAGCTGTTTTTT. Translated: CSAWGTGATGELFF.

The chain employs TRBV9 and TRBJ2-6, with D possibly being TRBD1 (6 bases). From germline, CDR1 is SGDLS and CDR2 YYNGEE. This CDR3 has 17 residues. Trimming took off 3 bases at V and 0 bases at J, with 13 bases between the two ends. The CDR3 DNA reads TGTGCCAGCAGCGCCGGGACAATCAGCTCTGGGGCCAACGTCCTGACTTTC. It translates to CASSAGTISSGANVLTF.

The rearrangement links TRBV7-2 to TRBJ2-7, with 14 positions matching TRBD2. The junction had 8 bases not matched to a gene; V was cut back by 5 bases and J by 2 bases. The CDR3 contains 17 residues. Germline V CDR1 and CDR2: SGHTA, FQGNSA. CDR3 amino acids: CASSPGTSGSGPYEQYF. In DNA form, the CDR3 reads TGTGCCAGCAGCCCCGGGACTAGCGGGAGCGGGCCCTACGAGCAGTACTTC.

V and J are TRBV5-1 and TRBJ1-1; tentatively, D is TRBD1 (6 bases). Per germline, CDR1 SGHRS and CDR2 YFSETQ. This CDR3 spans 15 amino acids. V was pared by 0 bases and J by 5 bases, with 14 bases between. CDR3 protein: CASSLVGGGGTEAFF. CDR3 coding DNA: TGCGCCAGCAGCTTGGTTGGGGGCGGTGGAACTGAAGCTTTCTTT.